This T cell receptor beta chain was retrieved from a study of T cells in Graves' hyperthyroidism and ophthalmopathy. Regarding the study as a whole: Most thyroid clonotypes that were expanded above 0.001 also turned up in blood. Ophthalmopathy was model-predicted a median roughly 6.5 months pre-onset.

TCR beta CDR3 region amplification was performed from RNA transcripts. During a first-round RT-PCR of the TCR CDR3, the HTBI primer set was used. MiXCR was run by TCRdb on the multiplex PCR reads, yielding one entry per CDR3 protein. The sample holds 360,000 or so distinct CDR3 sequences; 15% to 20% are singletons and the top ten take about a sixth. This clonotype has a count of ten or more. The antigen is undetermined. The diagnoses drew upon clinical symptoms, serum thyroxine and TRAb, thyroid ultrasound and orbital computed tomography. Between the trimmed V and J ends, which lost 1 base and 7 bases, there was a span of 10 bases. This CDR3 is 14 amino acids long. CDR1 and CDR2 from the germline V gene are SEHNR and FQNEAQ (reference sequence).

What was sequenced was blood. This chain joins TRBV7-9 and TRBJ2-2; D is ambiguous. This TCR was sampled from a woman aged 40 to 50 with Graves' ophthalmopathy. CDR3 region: CASSLVTPIGELFF. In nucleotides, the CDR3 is TGTGCCAGCAGCTTAGTGACGCCCATCGGGGAGCTGTTTTTT.